The 23 T cell receptor beta chains below all came from one sample that was sequenced in a study of T cells in Graves' hyperthyroidism and ophthalmopathy. The TCR beta CDR3 regions underwent amplification using RNA transcripts as the source. HTBI primers drove first-round RT-PCR of the TCR CDR3. TCRdb independently ran MiXCR on the multiplex PCR reads; one entry per CDR3 protein. The profile shows 560,000 or so distinct CDR3 sequences, 20% of them singletons. Source material: blood. These receptors came from a middle-aged man with Graves' ophthalmopathy.

This clonotype was recorded a few times. The rearrangement uses TRBV19 and TRBJ2-2, with 9 bases matching TRBD1. Germline loops: CDR1 LNHDA, CDR2 SQIVND (reference sequence). Unmatched junction bases numbered 16, after V lost 10 bases and J lost 7 bases. This CDR3 is 16 amino acids long. CDR3 bases: TGTGCCACCAACTGGGCGGGGACAGGGTCGAACGGGGAGCTGTTTTTT. Its protein is CATNWAGTGSNGELFF.

The chain carries TRBV6-2 or TRBV6-3 and TRBJ2-7, with 7 bases matching TRBD2. CDR3 length: 19 amino acids. Germline CDR1 reads MNHEY; CDR2 reads SVGEGT. The ends lost 6 bases at V and 1 base at J; junction bases unmatched: 21. The CDR3 DNA follows: TGTGCCAGCAGCTTTCTTCCACTAGCGACCAAAGGAGGGTCCTACGAGCAGTACTTC. Amino acids: CASSFLPLATKGGSYEQYF.

This clonotype was found once. The J gene is TRBJ2-1, the V gene TRBV20-1, with a tentative D call TRBD2 (5 bases). The germline V gene encodes CDR1 DFQATT and CDR2 SNEGSKA (reference sequence). The CDR3 is 15 amino acids. V was shortened by 0 bases and J by 14 bases, with 23 bases between the two germline ends. CDR3 region: CSARDPGSSPSREFF. The DNA of the CDR3 is TGCAGTGCTAGAGATCCGGGTTCTTCCCCTTCGAGGGAGTTCTTC.

This clonotype occurred once. A read error is possible here, since a much larger clone lies one base away. This chain joins TRBV2 and TRBJ2-6; D is possibly TRBD1 (6 bases). V lost 5 bases and J 6 bases, leaving 14 bases between the germline ends. The CDR3 runs 15 residues. The germline CDR1 and CDR2 sequences are SNHLY and FYNNEI. CDR3 amino acids: CASSHQGNEANVLTF. In DNA form, the CDR3 reads TGTGCCAGCAGTCACCAGGGGAACGAGGCCAACGTCCTGACTTTC.

With regard to this clonotype: A read error may account for a junction end that differs from germline. The chain recombines TRBV7-9 with TRBJ1-1; D is unresolved. Per the germline V gene, CDR1 is SEHNR and CDR2 is FQNEAQ (reference sequence). There are 15 residues in the CDR3. The CDR3, as DNA: TGTGCCAGCGGCTTAGATTTTCGGGGTGACACTGAAGCTTTCTTT. Residues: CASGLDFRGDTEAFF. Drawing the rest from reference TRBV7-9 and TRBJ1-1, the complete variable domain is DTGVSQNPRHKITKRGQNVTFRCDPISEHNRLYWYRQTLGQGPEFLTYFQNEAQLEKSRLLSDRFSAERPKGSFSTLEIQRTEQGDSAMYLCASGLDFRGDTEAFFGQGTRLTVV.

In this sample, this clonotype turned up a few times. A junction boundary mismatches the germline segment, possibly from a read error. The gene calls are TRBV6-5 and TRBJ2-7; 8 positions match TRBD1. The CDR3 sequence is 17 residues long. CDR1 and CDR2 from the germline V gene are MNHEY and SVGAGI. In DNA, the CDR3 is TGTGCCGGCAGTTACTCGCCCCTCGGGACAGGTACCTACGAGCAGTACTTC. The encoded protein is CAGSYSPLGTGTYEQYF.

This clonotype was counted ten times or more. This chain connects TRBV30 to TRBJ1-1; D gene uncertain. V lost 2 bases and J lost 2, with 6 bases in between. Per germline, CDR1 GTSNPN and CDR2 SVGIG (reference sequence). CDR3 length: 12 amino acids. The CDR3 nucleotides read TGTGCCTGGAGTTCGTCCAACACTGAAGCTTTCTTT. It encodes CAWSSSNTEAFF.

This clonotype was found a few times. This rearrangement joins TRBV5-1 to TRBJ1-6; possible D gene TRBD1, 5 bases. V lost 0 bases to trimming and J lost 10 bases, with 14 bases between them. The CDR3 totals 15 residues. Germline V gene sequence: CDR1 SGHRS, CDR2 YFSETQ. Here the CDR3 reads CASSLDGGIGSPLHF. The CDR3 bases are TGCGCCAGCAGCTTGGATGGGGGGATAGGATCACCCCTCCACTTT.

The chain has TRBV20-1 and TRBJ2-7, with D perhaps TRBD2 (5 bases). V lost 4 bases, J lost 6 bases, and 19 bases lay in between. The CDR3 extends over 14 amino acids. CDR1 DFQATT and CDR2 SNEGSKA come from the germline V gene (reference sequence). CDR3 sequence: CSATDRGPKTEQYF. In nucleotides, the CDR3 is TGCAGTGCTACCGACCGAGGGCCCAAAACCGAGCAGTACTTC.

This clonotype was seen a handful of times. V usage is TRBV28 and J usage is TRBJ1-1, with no clear D. Germline V gene sequence: CDR1 MDHEN, CDR2 SYDVKM. The V and J ends lost 6 bases and 8 bases respectively, with 10 bases between them. This CDR3 is built from 11 residues. CDR3 loop: CASSLNSEAFF. The CDR3 DNA sequence: TGTGCCAGCAGCCTCAACAGCGAAGCTTTCTTT.

In its sample, this clonotype was seen many times. The J gene is TRBJ2-7, the V gene TRBV27; 7 bases are shared with TRBD2. Trimming took 6 bases from V and 6 from J; bases not matched to a gene: 2. Germline CDR1 is MNHEY and CDR2 is SMNVEV (reference sequence). This CDR3 region has 11 residues. The CDR3 DNA reads as TGTGCCAGCAGATCTAGCGGCGAGCAGTACTTC. Amino acid sequence: CASRSSGEQYF.

In this sample, this clonotype turned up many times. The chain couples TRBV7-2 to TRBJ1-1; D gene uncertain. V was pared by 5 bases and J by 0 bases, with 10 bases between. The CDR3 spans 14 residues. Germline V CDR1 and CDR2: SGHTA, FQGNSA. CDR3 sequence reads: CASSPTVMNTEAFF. In DNA, the CDR3 is TGTGCCAGCAGCCCCACAGTTATGAACACTGAAGCTTTCTTT.

The chain links TRBV20-1 to TRBJ2-1; maybe TRBD1 (6 bases). The CDR3 contains 15 residues. Trimming removed 1 base at V and 4 bases at J, with 14 bases between. Germline V lookup: CDR1 DFQATT, CDR2 SNEGSKA (reference sequence). DNA for the CDR3: TGCAGTGCTAGAGGCTATCTAAGGGGGTACAATGAGCAGTTCTTC. Protein: CSARGYLRGYNEQFF.

The rearrangement uses TRBV3-1 and TRBJ2-3, with 8 bases matching TRBD1. With 1 base clipped from V and 3 bases from J, the junction kept 12 bases outside the gene matches. CDR3 size: 18 residues. Germline CDR1 is LGHDT and CDR2 is YNNKEL (reference sequence). CDR3 in amino acids: CASSQVVGQDENTDTQYF. As DNA, the CDR3 is TGTGCCAGCAGCCAAGTGGTGGGACAGGATGAGAATACAGATACGCAGTATTTT.

The chain links TRBV29-1 to TRBJ1-5, with D perhaps TRBD1 (6 bases). Germline loops: CDR1 SQVTM, CDR2 ANQGSEA. The CDR3 is 13 residues long. Trimming removed 3 bases from V and 4 bases from J, with 10 bases in between. CDR3 DNA sequence: TGCAGCGTTGAGGAGGACAGTAATCAGCCCCAGCATTTT. This sequence encodes CSVEEDSNQPQHF.

J is TRBJ2-1 and V is TRBV6-1; D is possibly TRBD1 (6 bases). Germline V gives CDR1 MNHNS, CDR2 SASEGT. The CDR3 has 15 amino acids. Deletions cut 5 bases from V and 7 bases from J, with 18 bases between. The CDR3 sequence is CASSSYTGLKNEQFF. In DNA form, the CDR3 reads TGTGCCAGCAGTTCTTACACAGGGTTGAAGAATGAGCAGTTCTTC.

This clonotype was seen at least ten times. The rearrangement uses TRBV12-3 or TRBV12-4 and TRBJ2-3; D ambiguous. The CDR3 is 18 amino acids. V was cut by 5 bases and J by 0 bases, with 21 bases left in between. The CDR3 loop reads CASSPPRHQISSTDTQYF. The CDR3 DNA reads TGTGCCAGCAGTCCCCCCCGACACCAAATTTCTAGCACAGATACGCAGTATTTT.

There are a few counts of this clonotype. This rearrangement joins TRBV24-1 to TRBJ2-1, with 10 bases identical to TRBD2. The CDR3 length is 13 residues. CDR1 is KGHDR and CDR2 is SFDVKD in the germline V gene. Germline trimming cut 4 bases from V and 7 bases from J; bases unmatched to any gene: 0. This CDR3 is CATSELAGNEQFF. In DNA form, the CDR3 reads TGTGCCACCAGTGAACTAGCGGGGAATGAGCAGTTCTTC.

This chain links TRBV27 with TRBJ1-2; 7 nucleotides match TRBD1. Losses at the gene ends were 5 bases for V and 6 bases for J; bases not matched to a gene: 9. The CDR3 contains 14 residues. Per germline, CDR1 MNHEY and CDR2 SMNVEV (reference sequence). CDR3 DNA sequence: TGTGCCAGCAGTCCCCCAGGGGGGCTTGATGGCTACACCTTC. Residues: CASSPPGGLDGYTF.

The J gene is TRBJ1-2, the V gene TRBV20-1; D remains unclear. Trimming removed 0 bases from V and 0 bases from J, with 11 bases in between. Per the germline V gene, CDR1 is DFQATT and CDR2 is SNEGSKA (reference sequence). CDR3 length: 15 residues. CDR3 nucleotide sequence: TGCAGTGCTAGAGATCGGCCTCGTTCTAACTATGGCTACACCTTC. Translation: CSARDRPRSNYGYTF.

V is TRBV14 and J is TRBJ1-4, with D hard to call. The length of the CDR3 is 12 residues. Germline assignment: CDR1 SGHDN and CDR2 FVKESK. V was cut by 4 bases and J by 11 bases, with 11 bases left in between. The CDR3 loop is CASSPVSGKLFF. CDR3 in DNA: TGTGCCAGCAGCCCAGTTTCTGGGAAACTGTTTTTT.

The CDR3 sequence is CASSIDPDTNTEAFF. The CDR3 DNA is TGTGCCAGTAGTATAGACCCGGACACGAACACTGAAGCTTTCTTT. The chain combines TRBV19 with TRBJ1-1; D might be TRBD1 (5 bases). The germline gives CDR1 LNHDA, CDR2 SQIVND (reference sequence). The CDR3 contains 15 residues. V was clipped by 0 bases and J by 1 base, with 9 bases between them.

A few counts support this clonotype. The chain is built from TRBV2 and TRBJ2-2; TRBD1 is a possible D gene (7 bases). The V gene's germline CDR1 is SNHLY and CDR2 FYNNEI. The V end was cut by 3 bases, the J end by 6 bases, with 11 bases between. This CDR3 is 14 amino acids long. DNA of the CDR3: TGTGCCAGCAGTGAGCAGGGGGAGGCCGGGGAGCTGTTTTTT. This encodes CASSEQGEAGELFF. Looking up the rest from reference TRBV2 and TRBJ2-2 gives the full variable domain: EPEVTQTPSHQVTQMGQEVILRCVPISNHLYFYWYRQILGQKVEFLVSFYNNEISEKSEIFDDQFSVERPDGSNFTLKIRSTKLEDSAMYFCASSEQGEAGELFFGEGSRLTVL.